Listed below are T cell receptor beta chains from one sample, sequenced in a study of OX40 agonist ivuxolimab in advanced cancers. This table comes from immunoSEQ multiplex PCR, and its TCRdb copy is limited to in-frame clones, with some not included. Of approximately 99,000 clones detected, roughly 94% appear once; the ten largest clones hold about 0.19%. The sequencing here drew on CD4+ or CD8+ T cells sorted from blood, taken in a trial of the OX40 agonist ivuxolimab. These receptors were taken from an adult with an advanced solid tumor such as melanoma, head and neck, liver or kidney cancer. CDR3s include the opening cysteine and the closing phenylalanine or tryptophan. D genes are given only for firm matches. Size is stated for part of the rows, as once, few or many counts, or as a class when the clone is expanded.

j_call: TRBJ1-3
clone_size: -
v_call: TRBV7-8
d_call: -
cdr3_aa: CASTRETRVDTIYF
cdr3_nt: TGTGCCAGCACTAGGGAGACTAGGGTAGACACCATATATTTT

j_call: TRBJ1-1
clone_size: -
v_call: TRBV7-9
d_call: TRBD1
cdr3_aa: CASSLGQGMNTEAFF
cdr3_nt: TGTGCCAGCAGCTTAGGACAGGGCATGAACACTGAAGCTTTCTTT

j_call: TRBJ2-7
clone_size: -
v_call: TRBV5-6
d_call: -
cdr3_aa: CASSLGQIYEQYF
cdr3_nt: TGTGCCAGCAGCTTGGGTCAGATATACGAGCAGTACTTC

j_call: TRBJ1-2
clone_size: -
v_call: TRBV5-4
d_call: -
cdr3_aa: CASSLAGGSGGHGYTF
cdr3_nt: TGTGCCAGCAGCTTGGCCGGGGGGAGCGGCGGCCATGGCTACACCTTC

j_call: TRBJ2-1
clone_size: -
v_call: TRBV6-6
d_call: -
cdr3_aa: CASNRQGDPSYNEQFF
cdr3_nt: TGTGCCAGCAACCGTCAGGGAGACCCCTCCTACAATGAGCAGTTCTTC

j_call: TRBJ2-5
clone_size: -
v_call: TRBV13
d_call: -
cdr3_aa: CASSRGQLLQETQYF
cdr3_nt: TGTGCCAGCAGCCGTGGACAGCTCTTACAAGAGACCCAGTACTTC

j_call: TRBJ1-2
clone_size: -
v_call: TRBV28
d_call: -
cdr3_aa: CASSSGGSYYGYTF
cdr3_nt: TGTGCCAGCAGCTCCGGGGGCAGCTACTATGGCTACACCTTC

j_call: TRBJ2-1
clone_size: once
v_call: TRBV2
d_call: -
cdr3_aa: CASSRTAYYNEQFF
cdr3_nt: TGTGCCAGCAGCCGGACAGCTTATTACAATGAGCAGTTCTTC

j_call: TRBJ1-6
clone_size: -
v_call: TRBV9
d_call: -
cdr3_aa: CASSVAQGYNSPLHF
cdr3_nt: TGTGCCAGCAGCGTAGCGCAGGGATATAATTCACCCCTCCACTTT

j_call: TRBJ2-1
clone_size: -
v_call: TRBV2
d_call: -
cdr3_aa: CASRAVAYNEQFF
cdr3_nt: TGTGCCAGCAGGGCAGTGGCCTACAATGAGCAGTTCTTC

j_call: TRBJ2-3
clone_size: -
v_call: TRBV5-1
d_call: -
cdr3_aa: CASSLEAGSGTDTQYF
cdr3_nt: TGCGCCAGCAGCTTGGAGGCGGGTTCGGGCACAGATACGCAGTATTTT

j_call: TRBJ2-1
clone_size: -
v_call: TRBV18
d_call: -
cdr3_aa: CASSPSRQAFPFYNEQFF
cdr3_nt: TGTGCCAGCTCACCAAGTAGGCAGGCCTTTCCCTTCTACAATGAGCAGTTCTTC

j_call: TRBJ2-7
clone_size: -
v_call: TRBV29-1
d_call: -
cdr3_aa: CSVGRTDGNEQYF
cdr3_nt: TGCAGCGTTGGAAGGACGGACGGTAACGAGCAGTACTTC

j_call: TRBJ1-1
clone_size: -
v_call: TRBV23-1
d_call: -
cdr3_aa: CASSQSRNTEAFF
cdr3_nt: TGCGCCAGCAGTCAATCGCGCAATACTGAAGCTTTCTTT

j_call: TRBJ2-7
clone_size: -
v_call: TRBV5-4
d_call: TRBD2
cdr3_aa: CASSLVAAGGSGEQYF
cdr3_nt: TGTGCCAGCAGCTTGGTGGCAGCGGGAGGATCGGGGGAGCAGTACTTC

j_call: TRBJ2-7
clone_size: -
v_call: TRBV6-6
d_call: -
cdr3_aa: CASRQGGGRGSYEQYF
cdr3_nt: TGTGCCAGCAGACAGGGGGGCGGGAGGGGATCTTACGAGCAGTACTTC

j_call: TRBJ1-2
clone_size: few
v_call: TRBV4-3
d_call: -
cdr3_aa: CASSPVAQIWSGYTF
cdr3_nt: TGCGCCAGCAGCCCGGTGGCCCAGATATGGAGTGGCTACACCTTC

j_call: TRBJ1-1
clone_size: -
v_call: TRBV19
d_call: -
cdr3_aa: CASSNTENTEAFF
cdr3_nt: TGTGCCAGTAGTAATACGGAGAACACTGAAGCTTTCTTT

j_call: TRBJ2-1
clone_size: -
v_call: TRBV7-2
d_call: TRBD2
cdr3_aa: CASSLEGSSGYNEQFF
cdr3_nt: TGTGCCAGCAGCTTAGAGGGGTCTAGCGGTTACAATGAGCAGTTCTTC

j_call: TRBJ1-5
clone_size: -
v_call: TRBV4-1
d_call: -
cdr3_aa: CASSQDRHRESNQPQHF
cdr3_nt: TGCGCCAGCAGCCAAGATCGGCACAGGGAAAGCAATCAGCCCCAGCATTTT

j_call: TRBJ2-1
clone_size: -
v_call: TRBV11-1
d_call: -
cdr3_aa: CASSLAAKDNEQFF
cdr3_nt: TGTGCCAGCAGCTTAGCTGCCAAGGACAATGAGCAGTTCTTC

j_call: TRBJ2-1
clone_size: -
v_call: TRBV20-1
d_call: -
cdr3_aa: CSARAAGGGFF
cdr3_nt: TGCAGTGCTAGAGCCGCCGGTGGGGGGTTCTTC

j_call: TRBJ1-2
clone_size: -
v_call: TRBV5-1
d_call: TRBD1
cdr3_aa: CASSLGTGGLSYGYTF
cdr3_nt: TGCGCCAGCAGCTTGGGGACAGGGGGCTTGAGCTATGGCTACACCTTC

j_call: TRBJ1-4
clone_size: -
v_call: TRBV5-1
d_call: TRBD1
cdr3_aa: CASSFDRVDRANEKLFF
cdr3_nt: TGCGCCAGCAGCTTCGACAGGGTCGATAGAGCTAATGAAAAACTGTTTTTT

j_call: TRBJ2-7
clone_size: -
v_call: TRBV7-2
d_call: -
cdr3_aa: CASSGTWANRNEQYF
cdr3_nt: TGTGCCAGCAGCGGCACGTGGGCAAACCGAAACGAGCAGTACTTC

j_call: TRBJ2-5
clone_size: once
v_call: TRBV7-2
d_call: -
cdr3_aa: CASSFAWGQETQYF
cdr3_nt: TGTGCCAGCAGCTTCGCCTGGGGTCAAGAGACCCAGTACTTC

j_call: TRBJ2-2
clone_size: -
v_call: TRBV15
d_call: TRBD2
cdr3_aa: CATSTSGTSRTGELFF
cdr3_nt: TGTGCCACCAGCACCTCCGGGACTAGTCGAACCGGGGAGCTGTTTTTT

j_call: TRBJ1-1
clone_size: -
v_call: TRBV6-1
d_call: TRBD1
cdr3_aa: CASYRGVSLNTEAFF
cdr3_nt: TGTGCCAGTTACAGGGGTGTTTCCCTGAACACTGAAGCTTTCTTT

j_call: TRBJ2-1
clone_size: once
v_call: TRBV2
d_call: -
cdr3_aa: CASSGRQGGNNEQFF
cdr3_nt: TGTGCCAGCAGTGGCCGGCAGGGAGGCAACAATGAGCAGTTCTTC

j_call: TRBJ2-1
clone_size: -
v_call: TRBV6-1
d_call: -
cdr3_aa: CASSELRYNEQFF
cdr3_nt: TGTGCCAGCAGTGAATTAAGATACAATGAGCAGTTCTTC

j_call: TRBJ1-3
clone_size: -
v_call: TRBV5-1
d_call: -
cdr3_aa: CASSLSNRESGNTIYF
cdr3_nt: TGCGCCAGCAGCTTGTCTAACAGGGAGTCTGGAAACACCATATATTTT

j_call: TRBJ1-2
clone_size: -
v_call: TRBV5-5
d_call: -
cdr3_aa: CASSLEWVDYGYTF
cdr3_nt: TGTGCCAGCAGCTTGGAGTGGGTGGACTATGGCTACACCTTC

j_call: TRBJ2-7
clone_size: -
v_call: TRBV5-1
d_call: -
cdr3_aa: CASSLSGTKYEQYF
cdr3_nt: TGCGCCAGCAGCTTGTCAGGGACCAAATACGAGCAGTACTTC

j_call: TRBJ1-2
clone_size: -
v_call: TRBV28
d_call: -
cdr3_aa: CASSLGQNYGYTF
cdr3_nt: TGTGCCAGCAGTTTAGGGCAGAACTATGGCTACACCTTC

j_call: TRBJ2-6
clone_size: -
v_call: TRBV19
d_call: TRBD1
cdr3_aa: CAGSGQGAYGANVLTF
cdr3_nt: TGTGCCGGATCGGGACAGGGGGCGTATGGGGCCAACGTCCTGACTTTC

j_call: TRBJ2-7
clone_size: -
v_call: TRBV6-5
d_call: -
cdr3_aa: CASSSGGLQYF
cdr3_nt: TGTGCCAGCAGTTCCGGGGGCCTTCAGTACTTC

j_call: TRBJ2-7
clone_size: -
v_call: TRBV6-1
d_call: -
cdr3_aa: CASSEVGRSRLEQYF
cdr3_nt: TGTGCCAGCAGTGAAGTGGGCCGTTCCCGTCTCGAGCAGTACTTC

j_call: TRBJ1-5
clone_size: -
v_call: TRBV4-1
d_call: -
cdr3_aa: CASSQGGRFNQPQHF
cdr3_nt: TGCGCCAGCAGCCAAGGGGGGCGATTCAATCAGCCCCAGCATTTT

j_call: TRBJ2-1
clone_size: -
v_call: TRBV2
d_call: TRBD2
cdr3_aa: CASSSLAGGAEQFF
cdr3_nt: TGTGCCAGCAGTTCACTAGCGGGAGGGGCTGAGCAGTTCTTC

j_call: TRBJ1-1
clone_size: -
v_call: TRBV18
d_call: -
cdr3_aa: CASSPMGGPTEAFF
cdr3_nt: TGTGCCAGCTCACCAATGGGGGGGCCCACTGAAGCTTTCTTT

j_call: TRBJ1-2
clone_size: few
v_call: TRBV6-6
d_call: TRBD1
cdr3_aa: CASRTTGGGYTF
cdr3_nt: TGTGCCAGCAGGACCACAGGGGGCGGCTACACCTTC

j_call: TRBJ2-7
clone_size: -
v_call: TRBV7-2
d_call: -
cdr3_aa: CASSLASNPTLEQYF
cdr3_nt: TGTGCCAGCAGCTTAGCCAGCAACCCAACCCTCGAGCAGTACTTC

j_call: TRBJ2-5
clone_size: -
v_call: TRBV2
d_call: TRBD1
cdr3_aa: CASSVGQGALNQYF
cdr3_nt: TGTGCCAGCAGCGTCGGACAGGGGGCCCTGAACCAGTACTTC

j_call: TRBJ2-6
clone_size: -
v_call: TRBV7-3
d_call: -
cdr3_aa: CASSPQGYASSGANVLTF
cdr3_nt: TGTGCCAGCAGCCCACAGGGATATGCCAGCTCTGGGGCCAACGTCCTGACTTTC

j_call: TRBJ2-2
clone_size: -
v_call: TRBV6-6
d_call: TRBD1
cdr3_aa: CASRGDRAVGELFF
cdr3_nt: TGTGCCAGCAGGGGGGACAGGGCGGTCGGGGAGCTGTTTTTT

j_call: TRBJ2-2
clone_size: -
v_call: TRBV6-1
d_call: TRBD1
cdr3_aa: CASKDRVGTGELFF
cdr3_nt: TGTGCCAGCAAGGACAGGGTAGGCACCGGGGAGCTGTTTTTT

j_call: TRBJ2-3
clone_size: -
v_call: TRBV6-5
d_call: -
cdr3_aa: CASSLLGDSTDTQYF
cdr3_nt: TGTGCCAGCAGTCTTTTAGGGGATAGCACAGATACGCAGTATTTT

j_call: TRBJ2-7
clone_size: -
v_call: TRBV7-2
d_call: -
cdr3_aa: CASSSLPYEQYF
cdr3_nt: TGTGCCAGCAGCTCCCTACCCTACGAGCAGTACTTC

j_call: TRBJ1-2
clone_size: -
v_call: TRBV5-6
d_call: TRBD1
cdr3_aa: CASSFRGTGRRGGYTF
cdr3_nt: TGTGCCAGCAGCTTCCGAGGGACAGGGAGAAGAGGTGGCTACACCTTC

j_call: TRBJ1-4
clone_size: -
v_call: TRBV15
d_call: TRBD1
cdr3_aa: CATSPVDRVLFF
cdr3_nt: TGTGCCACCAGCCCAGTGGACAGGGTGCTGTTTTTT

j_call: TRBJ2-3
clone_size: -
v_call: TRBV21-1
d_call: -
cdr3_aa: CASSLSDTQYF
cdr3_nt: TGTGCCAGCAGCTTATCAGATACGCAGTATTTT